This TCR beta chain derives from a study of blood T cells in healthy people across ages. The study's findings and limits: Unsorted PBMCs blocked a conclusive comparison of naive and antigen-experienced cells. TCR beta diversity, measured per million T cells, fell in a roughly linear way with age.

Sample-barcoded 5' priming and a J-beta primer mix drove a second PCR of about 6 to 12 cycles. TCRdb ran MiXCR on the 5' RACE reads and lists one entry per CDR3 protein. The data contain 850,000 to 1,100,000 distinct CDR3 sequences, roughly two fifths of them singletons. CDR3 length: 12 amino acids. With respect to this clonotype: Its antigen is not known.

The sequence was obtained from a man aged 18 to 35 in good health. Sequenced: blood. The chain recombines TRBV12-3 or TRBV12-4 with TRBJ2-1, with TRBD1 matching over 7 bases. The closer fit of TRBJ2-7 to the DNA end suggests the J call may be wrong. This CDR3 is CASSQGVGEQYF. The CDR3 DNA follows: TGTGCCAGCAGTCAGGGGGTAGGAGAGCAGTACTTC.